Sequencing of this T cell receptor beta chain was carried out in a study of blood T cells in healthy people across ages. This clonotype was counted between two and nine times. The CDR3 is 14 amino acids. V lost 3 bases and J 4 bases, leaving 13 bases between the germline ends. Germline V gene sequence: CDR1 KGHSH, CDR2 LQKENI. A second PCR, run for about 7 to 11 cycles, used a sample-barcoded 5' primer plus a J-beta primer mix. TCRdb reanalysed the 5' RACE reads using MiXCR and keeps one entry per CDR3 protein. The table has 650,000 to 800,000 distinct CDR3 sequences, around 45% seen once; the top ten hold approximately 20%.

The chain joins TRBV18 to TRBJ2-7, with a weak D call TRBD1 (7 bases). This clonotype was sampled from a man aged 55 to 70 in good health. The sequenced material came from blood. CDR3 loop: CASSPAGGTYEQYF. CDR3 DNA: TGTGCCAGCTCACCTGCAGGGGGGACTTACGAGCAGTACTTC.